This T cell receptor (beta chain) was sequenced for a study of CD8 T cells in ankylosing spondylitis. Study-level results: What seemed typical of ankylosing spondylitis blood was a TCR beta motif built from about 8 highly homologous variants. Disease-associated clones were reportedly significantly overrepresented in matched ankylosing spondylitis synovial fluid. Disease-linked clones were found to be CD8+ and relatively rare in peripheral blood.

The TCR beta libraries were generated through quantitative 5'-RACE incorporating molecular barcodes. TCRdb itself ran the 5' RACE reads through MiXCR, one entry per CDR3 protein. The sample contains roughly 700,000 distinct CDR3 sequences, 15% to 20% of which appear only once. This clonotype was recorded a few times. The antigen is unknown. Germline CDR1 and CDR2: MDHEN and SYDVKM. This CDR3 is built from 14 residues. Trimming cost V 7 bases and J 0 bases, with 10 bases left between them. Sequencing was performed on blood, either unsorted or a sorted T cell fraction (not recorded which). The gene calls are TRBV28 and TRBJ1-5; the D gene is possibly TRBD1 (5 bases). The sequence was obtained from a male donor with ankylosing spondylitis. The CDR3 nucleotides are TGTGCCAGCAACGCAGGGTATAGCAATCAGCCCCAGCATTTT. Its translation is CASNAGYSNQPQHF.